Reported below is one T cell receptor (beta chain). In the same sample, other DNA sequences code for this CDR3. The sample belongs to a study of T cells in localized non-small cell lung cancer. Clones were sequenced by immunoSEQ multiplex PCR, and TCRdb holds only the in-frame ones, with some missing. The sample shows 55,000 to 75,000 clones, roughly nine tenths of them seen only once. Germline values: CDR1 MNHEY, CDR2 SVGAGI. V was cut by 2 bases and J by 4 bases, with 6 bases left in between. The CDR3 extends over 13 amino acids. This TCR came from a male donor at least 60 years old with stage III squamous cell lung carcinoma. The chain carries TRBV6-5 and TRBJ1-5; D unclear. The starting material was peripheral blood, obtained before any cancer treatment. The CDR3 protein is CASSYGRNQPQHF. The CDR3 nucleotides are TGTGCCAGCAGTTACGGCAGGAATCAGCCCCAGCATTTT.